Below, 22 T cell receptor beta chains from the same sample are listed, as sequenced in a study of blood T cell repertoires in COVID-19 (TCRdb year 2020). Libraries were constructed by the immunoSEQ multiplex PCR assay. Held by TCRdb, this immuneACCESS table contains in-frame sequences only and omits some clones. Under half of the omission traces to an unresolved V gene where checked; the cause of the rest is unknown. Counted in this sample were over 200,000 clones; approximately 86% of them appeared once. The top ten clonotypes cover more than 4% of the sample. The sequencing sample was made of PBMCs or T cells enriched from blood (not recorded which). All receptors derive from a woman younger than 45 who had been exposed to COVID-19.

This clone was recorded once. The CDR3 spells CASSLSGTGANQPQHF. CDR3 DNA: TGTGCCAGCAGCCTAAGTGGGACAGGCGCCAATCAGCCCCAGCATTTT. This rearrangement joins TRBV3-1 (or the pseudogene TRBV3-2) to TRBJ1-5; 8 nucleotides agree with TRBD1. The CDR3 is made up of 16 amino acids. Germline trimming cut 4 bases from V and 3 bases from J; bases unmatched to any gene: 8. Germline CDR1 LGHDT, CDR2 YNNKEL (reference sequence).

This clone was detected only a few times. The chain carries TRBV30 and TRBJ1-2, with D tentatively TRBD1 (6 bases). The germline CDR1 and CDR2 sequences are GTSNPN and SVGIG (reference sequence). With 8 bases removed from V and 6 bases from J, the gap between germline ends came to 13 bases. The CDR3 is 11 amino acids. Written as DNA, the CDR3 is TGTGCCCGACCACAGGGTGATGGCTACACCTTC. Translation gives CARPQGDGYTF.

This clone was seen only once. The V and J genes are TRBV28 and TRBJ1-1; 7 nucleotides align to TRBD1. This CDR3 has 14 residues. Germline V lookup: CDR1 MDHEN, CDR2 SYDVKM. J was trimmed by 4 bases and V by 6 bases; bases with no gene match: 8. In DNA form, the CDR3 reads TGTGCCAGCAGGGCGCAGGGGGTAGTCACTGAAGCTTTCTTT. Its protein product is CASRAQGVVTEAFF.

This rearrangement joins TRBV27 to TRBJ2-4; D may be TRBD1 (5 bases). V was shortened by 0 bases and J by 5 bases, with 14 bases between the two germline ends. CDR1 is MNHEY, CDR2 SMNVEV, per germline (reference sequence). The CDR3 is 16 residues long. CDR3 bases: TGTGCCAGCAGTTTATCAGGACAAGGGGTGGAAAACATTCAGTACTTC. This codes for CASSLSGQGVENIQYF.

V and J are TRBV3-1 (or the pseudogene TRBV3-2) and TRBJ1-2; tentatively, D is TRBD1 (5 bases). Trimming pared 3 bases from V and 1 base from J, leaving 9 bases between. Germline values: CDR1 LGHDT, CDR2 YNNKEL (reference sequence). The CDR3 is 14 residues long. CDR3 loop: CASSQQGSNYGYTF. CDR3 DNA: TGTGCCAGCAGCCAGCAGGGTAGTAACTATGGCTACACCTTC.

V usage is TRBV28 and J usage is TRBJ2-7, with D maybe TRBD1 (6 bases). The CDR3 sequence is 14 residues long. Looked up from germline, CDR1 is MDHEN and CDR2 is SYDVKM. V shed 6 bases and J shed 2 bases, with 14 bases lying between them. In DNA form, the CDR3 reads TGTGCCAGCAGGAAACAGGGCAGCCCCTACGAGCAGTACTTC. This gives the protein CASRKQGSPYEQYF.

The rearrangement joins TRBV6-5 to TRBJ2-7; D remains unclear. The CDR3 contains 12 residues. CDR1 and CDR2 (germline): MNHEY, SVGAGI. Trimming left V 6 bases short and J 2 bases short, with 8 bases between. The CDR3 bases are TGTGCCAGCAGACAGAAGACCTACGAGCAGTACTTC. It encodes CASRQKTYEQYF.

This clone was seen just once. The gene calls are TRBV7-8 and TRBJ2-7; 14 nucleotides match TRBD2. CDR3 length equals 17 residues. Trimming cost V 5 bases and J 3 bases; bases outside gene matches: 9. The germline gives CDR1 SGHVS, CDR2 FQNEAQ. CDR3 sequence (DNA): TGTGCCAGCAGCATCAGACTAGCGGGGGGGCCTAACTACGAGCAGTACTTC. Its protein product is CASSIRLAGGPNYEQYF.

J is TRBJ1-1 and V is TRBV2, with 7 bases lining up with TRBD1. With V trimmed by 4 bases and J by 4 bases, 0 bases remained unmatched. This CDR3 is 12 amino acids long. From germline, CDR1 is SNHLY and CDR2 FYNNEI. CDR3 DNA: TGTGCCAGCAGTGCAGGGGGCACTGAAGCTTTCTTT. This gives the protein CASSAGGTEAFF. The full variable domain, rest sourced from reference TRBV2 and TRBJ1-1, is EPEVTQTPSHQVTQMGQEVILRCVPISNHLYFYWYRQILGQKVEFLVSFYNNEISEKSEIFDDQFSVERPDGSNFTLKIRSTKLEDSAMYFCASSAGGTEAFFGQGTRLTVV.

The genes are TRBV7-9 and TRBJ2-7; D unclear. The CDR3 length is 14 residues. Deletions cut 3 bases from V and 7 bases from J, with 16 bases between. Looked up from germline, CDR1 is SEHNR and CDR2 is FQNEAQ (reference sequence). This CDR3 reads CASSLALLQDEQYF. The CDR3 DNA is TGTGCCAGCAGCTTGGCCCTCCTCCAGGATGAGCAGTACTTC.

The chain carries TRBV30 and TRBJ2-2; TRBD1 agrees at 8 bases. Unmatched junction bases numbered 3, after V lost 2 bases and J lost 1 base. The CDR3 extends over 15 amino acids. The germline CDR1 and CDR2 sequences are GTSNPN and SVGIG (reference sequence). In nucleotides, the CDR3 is TGTGCCTGGAGTAGGGGGACAGGGAACACCGGGGAGCTGTTTTTT. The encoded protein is CAWSRGTGNTGELFF.

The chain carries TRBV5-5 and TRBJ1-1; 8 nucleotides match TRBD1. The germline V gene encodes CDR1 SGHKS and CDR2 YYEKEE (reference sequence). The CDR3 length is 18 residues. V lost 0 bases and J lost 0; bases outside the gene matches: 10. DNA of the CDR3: TGTGCCAGCAGCTTGGAGGCCGGACAGGGTCGGGTGAACACTGAAGCTTTCTTT. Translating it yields CASSLEAGQGRVNTEAFF.

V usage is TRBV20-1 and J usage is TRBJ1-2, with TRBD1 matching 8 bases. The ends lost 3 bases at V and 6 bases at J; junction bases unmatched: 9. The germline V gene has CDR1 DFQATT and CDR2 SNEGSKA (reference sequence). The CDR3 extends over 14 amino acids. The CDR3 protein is CSASGQGGRDGYTF. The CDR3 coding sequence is TGCAGTGCTAGTGGACAGGGCGGGCGGGATGGCTACACCTTC.

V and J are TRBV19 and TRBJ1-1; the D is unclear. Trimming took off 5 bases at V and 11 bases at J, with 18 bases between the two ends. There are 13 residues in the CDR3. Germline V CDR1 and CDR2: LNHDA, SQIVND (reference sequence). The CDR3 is CASSPGSPPRAFF. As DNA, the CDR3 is TGTGCCAGTAGTCCCGGGAGCCCTCCTAGGGCTTTCTTT.

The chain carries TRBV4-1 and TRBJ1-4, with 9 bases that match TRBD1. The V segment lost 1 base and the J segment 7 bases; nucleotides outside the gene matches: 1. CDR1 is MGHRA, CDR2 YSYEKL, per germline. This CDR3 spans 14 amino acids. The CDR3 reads CASSQGTGAEKLFF. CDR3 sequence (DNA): TGCGCCAGCAGCCAAGGGACAGGGGCTGAAAAACTGTTTTTT.

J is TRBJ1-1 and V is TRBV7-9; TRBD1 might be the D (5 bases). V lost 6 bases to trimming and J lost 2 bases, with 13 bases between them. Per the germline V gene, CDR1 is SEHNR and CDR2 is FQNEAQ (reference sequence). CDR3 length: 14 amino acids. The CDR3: CASSFSQGNTEAFF. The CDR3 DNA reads TGTGCCAGCAGTTTTTCCCAGGGTAACACTGAAGCTTTCTTT.

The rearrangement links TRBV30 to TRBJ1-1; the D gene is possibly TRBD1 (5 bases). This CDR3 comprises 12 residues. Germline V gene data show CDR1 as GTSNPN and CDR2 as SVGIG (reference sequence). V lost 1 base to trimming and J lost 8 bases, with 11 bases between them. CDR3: CAWSDERQEAFF. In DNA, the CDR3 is TGTGCCTGGAGTGACGAAAGACAGGAAGCTTTCTTT.

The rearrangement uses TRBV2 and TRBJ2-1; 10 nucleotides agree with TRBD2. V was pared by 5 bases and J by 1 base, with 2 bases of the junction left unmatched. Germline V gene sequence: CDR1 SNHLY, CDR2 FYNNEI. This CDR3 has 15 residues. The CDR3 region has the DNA TGTGCCAGCAGTTTAGCGGGGGGTTCCTACAATGAGCAGTTCTTC. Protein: CASSLAGGSYNEQFF.

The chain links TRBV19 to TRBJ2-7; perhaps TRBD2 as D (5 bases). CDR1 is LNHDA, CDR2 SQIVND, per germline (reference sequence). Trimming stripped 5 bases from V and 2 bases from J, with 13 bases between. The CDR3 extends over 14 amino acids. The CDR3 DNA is TGTGCCAGTAGTTCCTGGGAGTCACCCTACGAGCAGTACTTC. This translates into CASSSWESPYEQYF.

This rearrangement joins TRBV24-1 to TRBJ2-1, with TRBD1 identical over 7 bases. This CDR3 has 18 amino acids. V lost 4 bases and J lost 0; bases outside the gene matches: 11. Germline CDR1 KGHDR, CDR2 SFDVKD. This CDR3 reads CATSDPIGTETSYNEQFF. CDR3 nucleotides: TGTGCCACCAGTGACCCGATCGGGACAGAGACCTCCTACAATGAGCAGTTCTTC.

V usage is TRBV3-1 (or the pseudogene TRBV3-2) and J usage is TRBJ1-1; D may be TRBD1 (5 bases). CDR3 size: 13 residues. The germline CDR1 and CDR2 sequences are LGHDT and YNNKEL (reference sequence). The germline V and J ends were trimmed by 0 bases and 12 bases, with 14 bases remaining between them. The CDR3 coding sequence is TGTGCCAGCAGCCAAGAGCAGGGCGCCGGAACTTTCTTT. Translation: CASSQEQGAGTFF.

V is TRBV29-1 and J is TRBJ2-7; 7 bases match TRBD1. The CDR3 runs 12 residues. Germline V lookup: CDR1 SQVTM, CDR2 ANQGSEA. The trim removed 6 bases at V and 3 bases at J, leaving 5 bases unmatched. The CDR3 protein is CSVRDSSYEQYF. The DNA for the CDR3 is TGCAGCGTCCGGGACAGTAGCTACGAGCAGTACTTC.